Below, one T cell receptor (beta chain) is given with its context. The data were obtained in a study of cytomegalovirus exposure and HLA in healthy donors. Across the whole study: Falling in the Caucasian-associated ancestry cluster were about 82% of some 400 genotyped donors.

The CDR3 is 16 amino acids. Germline CDR1 and CDR2: LNHNV and YYDKDF (reference sequence). The trim removed 3 bases at V and 2 bases at J, leaving 10 bases unmatched. PCR involved 60 Vbeta and 13 Jbeta primers. Repertoires were generated with immunoSEQ multiplex PCR, while TCRdb's copy carries only in-frame clones and drops some. Among fewer than 100,000 clones listed, roughly two thirds were seen once. Sequencing was performed on PBMCs. The chain combines TRBV15 with TRBJ2-7, with 7 bases lining up with TRBD1. The receptor's source is a female donor in good health and CMV-seronegative. Here the CDR3 DNA reads TGTGCCACCAGCAGGGCTTCCGGGACAGTAGCCTACGAGCAGTACTTC. As protein: CATSRASGTVAYEQYF.